The rows below give T cell receptor beta chains drawn from one sample of a study of T-cell reconstitution after alpha-beta-depleted transplantation in children. TCRdb independently ran MiXCR on the PCR reads; one entry per CDR3 protein. This table holds about 610,000 distinct CDR3 sequences, roughly 27% found once. The source was PBMCs, collected before TCRalphabeta/CD19-depleted stem cell transplant. Source of these receptors: a boy less than two years old with Wiskott-Aldrich syndrome, due to receive a stem cell transplant. CDR3s include the opening cysteine and the closing phenylalanine or tryptophan. The D gene is left open where the match is weak. Rows give clone size only sometimes, using once, few, many, or a class for an expanded clone.

size	V	J	D	DNA	CDR3
-	TRBV24-1	TRBJ1-5	TRBD1	TGTGCCACCAGTGATCCCGGGACAGGGGCGCAGCCCCAGCATTTT	CATSDPGTGAQPQHF
-	TRBV24-1	TRBJ2-1	TRBD1	TGTGCCACCAGTGACCCCTCCACAGGGGTCGCAGGCGATGAGCAGTTCTTC	CATSDPSTGVAGDEQFF
-	TRBV2	TRBJ2-2	TRBD1	TGTGCCAGCAGGAGGGGACAGGGAATGGTCGGGGAGCTGTTTTTT	CASRRGQGMVGELFF
few	TRBV6-5	TRBJ2-1	TRBD2	TGTGCCAGCAGCTTACTAGCGGGAGGGGTCCCCTACAATGAGCAGTTCTTC	CASSLLAGGVPYNEQFF
few	TRBV20-1	TRBJ2-5	-	TGCAGTGCTAGAGTGCTCGGGGAGACCCAGTACTTC	CSARVLGETQYF
few	TRBV28	TRBJ2-5	TRBD2	TGTGCCAGCAGTCCCCCACTAGCGGGAGGGTGGTTAGAGACCCAGTACTTC	CASSPPLAGGWLETQYF
-	TRBV20-1	TRBJ2-4	-	TGCAGTGTTCCGGGACTAGCCAAAAACATTCAGTACTTC	CSVPGLAKNIQYF
-	TRBV5-1	TRBJ1-5	-	TGCGCCAGCAGCTGGGAGTCCAATCAGCCCCAGCATTTT	CASSWESNQPQHF
-	TRBV4-1	TRBJ2-3	TRBD2	TGCGCCAGCAGCAAATCCGTGACTAGCAGTCTAGATACGCAGTATTTT	CASSKSVTSSLDTQYF
-	TRBV20-1	TRBJ2-3	TRBD1	TGCAGTGCCGACAGGGGTAAGAGGACAGATACGCAGTATTTT	CSADRGKRTDTQYF
-	TRBV12-3/TRBV12-4	TRBJ1-2	-	TGTGCCAGCAGGTTTACCGTTACGGGGCGAGTCTATGGCTACACCTTC	CASRFTVTGRVYGYTF
few	TRBV10-2	TRBJ2-7	-	TGCGCCAGCAGTGAGGCGGGATGGGGCCTCGAGCAGTACTTC	CASSEAGWGLEQYF
few	TRBV10-2	TRBJ2-2	TRBD2	TGCGCCAGCAGGACGGGACTAGCGGGACCCGGGGAGCTGTTTTTT	CASRTGLAGPGELFF
once	TRBV2	TRBJ2-5	-	TGTGCCAGCAGACCTCAAGAGACCCAGTACTTC	CASRPQETQYF
-	TRBV11-1	TRBJ1-1	-	TGTGCCAGCAGCCAGTGGCGGGCGCGGGGAACTGAAGCTTTCTTT	CASSQWRARGTEAFF
few	TRBV7-2	TRBJ1-2	-	TGTGCCAGCAGCCCCACGTCAGGGGACTATGGCTACACCTTC	CASSPTSGDYGYTF
-	TRBV7-2	TRBJ2-5	TRBD1	TGTGCCAGCAGCAGACGACAGGGAGTGACCCAGTACTTC	CASSRRQGVTQYF
-	TRBV30	TRBJ2-2	TRBD2	TGTGCCTGGAGCGGGAGGGGGACCGGGGAGCTGTTTTTT	CAWSGRGTGELFF
few	TRBV5-1	TRBJ2-1	TRBD1	TGCGCCAGCACCTGGGACAGCTACAATGAGCAGTTCTTC	CASTWDSYNEQFF
-	TRBV5-1	TRBJ2-5	TRBD1	TGCGCCAGCAGCTTAATGACAGGGTTGTTGAAGACCCAGTACTTC	CASSLMTGLLKTQYF
few	TRBV12-3/TRBV12-4	TRBJ2-2	TRBD2	TGTGCCAGCAGCAGCCTAGCGGGGGCGGGTCCCGGGGAGCTGTTTTTT	CASSSLAGAGPGELFF
few	TRBV5-1	TRBJ1-1	TRBD1	TGCGCCAGCAGCTTGGCGCCGACAGGGGGTGACACTGAAGCTTTCTTT	CASSLAPTGGDTEAFF
few	TRBV6-5	TRBJ2-7	TRBD2	TGTGCCAGCAGTTACTCGAGTCTAGCGGGACCCTACGAGCAGTACTTC	CASSYSSLAGPYEQYF
-	TRBV4-2	TRBJ2-1	TRBD2	TGTGCCAGCAGCCAAGTGGAGACTAGCGGCTACAATGAGCAGTTCTTC	CASSQVETSGYNEQFF
few	TRBV3-1	TRBJ2-1	-	TGTGCCAGCAGCCAGGAAGGAGAAAGGGGGACCTACAATGAGCAGTTCTTC	CASSQEGERGTYNEQFF
few	TRBV9	TRBJ2-3	-	TGTGCCAGCAGTGCAAATCCCACAGCAGATACGCAGTATTTT	CASSANPTADTQYF
-	TRBV12-3/TRBV12-4	TRBJ2-1	TRBD2	TGTGCCAGCAGCCCTTTGCGGGAGGCCATCCTCGGTGAGCAGTTCTTC	CASSPLREAILGEQFF
-	TRBV5-1	TRBJ2-7	-	TGCGCCAGCAGCCGAGAGGGGACCTACGAGCAGTACTTC	CASSREGTYEQYF
-	TRBV5-4	TRBJ2-4	TRBD2	TGTGCCAGCAGCTTGCAGCTAGCGGGAGTTAAAAACATTCAGTACTTC	CASSLQLAGVKNIQYF
-	TRBV5-1	TRBJ2-1	TRBD2	TGCGCCAGCAGCTTGGGAGGGACTACCTTCAATGAGCAGTTCTTC	CASSLGGTTFNEQFF
few	TRBV4-1	TRBJ2-7	TRBD2	TGCGCCAGCAGCCAAGGGGGGGGAGACCGTTTGAGGGAAGACGAGCAGTACTTC	CASSQGGGDRLREDEQYF
-	TRBV3-1	TRBJ2-1	TRBD2	TGTGCCAGCAGCCAAGTAGACGGGAGGCGCCCCGAGTTCTTC	CASSQVDGRRPEFF
-	TRBV10-3	TRBJ1-6	-	TGTGCCATCAGTGAGTCGTTACTTTCACCCCTCCACTTT	CAISESLLSPLHF
-	TRBV4-2	TRBJ2-3	-	TGTGCCAGCAGCCCGGCACAGGGTCCGGATACGCAGTATTTT	CASSPAQGPDTQYF
-	TRBV27	TRBJ1-6	-	TGTGCCAGCAGGTCCGCCGGGGGTCAGAATTCACCCCTCCACTTT	CASRSAGGQNSPLHF
few	TRBV27	TRBJ2-1	-	TGTGCCAGCAGCATACGCAGGGGAGGGAGCTCCTACAATGAGCAGTTCTTC	CASSIRRGGSSYNEQFF
few	TRBV11-2	TRBJ1-2	-	TGTGCCAGCAGCGGGACAAAGCGGAGTGGCTACACCTTC	CASSGTKRSGYTF
-	TRBV3-1	TRBJ2-1	-	TGTGCCAGCAGTCCCGGGACTTATCCGCTTAGCTCCTACAATGAGCAGTTCTTC	CASSPGTYPLSSYNEQFF
-	TRBV7-9	TRBJ1-1	TRBD1	TGTGCCAGCAGCCCAGCGACAGGGGACACTGAAGCTTTCTTT	CASSPATGDTEAFF
-	TRBV7-9	TRBJ2-3	-	TGTGCCAGCAGCCTTGGCGCCATAGATACGCAGTATTTT	CASSLGAIDTQYF
-	TRBV20-1	TRBJ1-4	-	TGCAGTGCTAGAGACCGTGTAAAACTGTTTTTT	CSARDRVKLFF
few	TRBV15	TRBJ2-5	-	TGTGCCACCAGTGGGACTCTCCAAGAGACCCAGTACTTC	CATSGTLQETQYF
many	TRBV20-1	TRBJ1-5	TRBD1	TGCAGTGCATCGGACAGGGTTAGCAATCAGCCCCAGCATTTT	CSASDRVSNQPQHF
-	TRBV20-1	TRBJ2-5	-	TGCAGTGCTTCTCCAATACCGGGATTCCAAGAGACCCAGTACTTC	CSASPIPGFQETQYF
-	TRBV12-3/TRBV12-4	TRBJ1-5	-	TGTGCCAGCAGTTTAAAGGGTGAGCCCCAGCATTTT	CASSLKGEPQHF
few	TRBV5-1	TRBJ2-6	-	TGCGCCAGCAGCACCCGTGGAGGGTCGGGGGCCAACGTCCTGACTTTC	CASSTRGGSGANVLTF
-	TRBV5-1	TRBJ2-1	-	TGCGCCAGCAGCTTGAGTCAGGGTTCCTACAATGAGCAGTTCTTC	CASSLSQGSYNEQFF
-	TRBV7-3	TRBJ2-3	-	TGTGCCAGCAGCTTAGGGCGGGACTCCGGGAACACAGATACGCAGTATTTT	CASSLGRDSGNTDTQYF
-	TRBV15	TRBJ2-5	-	TGTGCCACCAGCCCTCGGCAGGATCAAGAGACCCAGTACTTC	CATSPRQDQETQYF
-	TRBV29-1	TRBJ2-2	-	TGCAGCGGCCAGGGGCGGGCCACCGGGGAGCTGTTTTTT	CSGQGRATGELFF